A single sample is the source of the 15 T cell receptor beta chains below, sequenced in a study of T cells in Graves' hyperthyroidism and ophthalmopathy. The investigators amplified TCR beta CDR3 regions from RNA transcripts. HTBI primers were used for first-round RT-PCR of the TCR CDR3. Each CDR3 protein is one row after TCRdb ran MiXCR on the multiplex PCR reads. The repertoire holds a few hundred thousand distinct CDR3 sequences, with approximately 14% as singletons. Sequencing was done on a sample of blood. Receptors originate from a woman in her thirties with Graves' hyperthyroidism.

The chain has TRBV5-5 and TRBJ2-4, with D possibly called TRBD1 or TRBD2 (7 bases each). The CDR3 has 15 amino acids. The V end lost 4 bases, the J end lost 7 bases, and 18 bases lay between the germline ends. Germline V lookup: CDR1 SGHKS, CDR2 YYEKEE (reference sequence). The CDR3 loop is CASSQEGARENIQYF. The CDR3 DNA sequence: TGTGCCAGCAGCCAAGAGGGGGCGCGGGAGAACATTCAGTACTTC.

This clonotype was picked up many times. The CDR3 coding sequence is TGCGCCAGCAGAACCGCGGCTAGCGGAGCTTACGAGCAGTACTTC. Translating it yields CASRTAASGAYEQYF. J is TRBJ2-7 and V is TRBV5-1; 7 bases are a match to TRBD2. This CDR3 has 15 amino acids. V lost 5 bases and J lost 4; bases outside the gene matches: 12. Germline CDR1 SGHRS, CDR2 YFSETQ. Supplemented by reference TRBV5-1 and TRBJ2-7, the full variable domain reads KAGVTQTPRYLIKTRGQQVTLSCSPISGHRSVSWYQQTPGQGLQFLFEYFSETQRNKGNFPGRFSGRQFSNSRSEMNVSTLELGDSALYLCASRTAASGAYEQYFGPGTRLTVT.

This CDR3 reads CASSLPASEQFF. CDR3 DNA sequence: TGTGCCAGCAGCTTGCCTGCGAGTGAGCAGTTCTTC. The chain links TRBV5-6 to TRBJ2-1; no clear D gene. The V and J ends lost 1 base and 9 bases respectively, with 8 bases between them. In germline, CDR1 is SGHDT, CDR2 YYEEEE. The CDR3 is made up of 12 amino acids.

This clonotype showed up many times. This sequence joins TRBV7-9 and TRBJ2-4; D call uncertain. The length of the CDR3 is 14 residues. Trimming took 5 bases from V and 9 from J, leaving 17 bases between them. Germline V CDR1 and CDR2: SEHNR, FQNEAQ (reference sequence). The CDR3 DNA follows: TGTGCCAGCAGCCAGAGGCGGCCGGGTTCCATTCAGTACTTC. Its translation: CASSQRRPGSIQYF.

This clonotype came up many times. The chain links TRBV27 to TRBJ2-5, with D perhaps assigned TRBD1 or TRBD2 (6 bases each). This CDR3 is 15 amino acids long. The germline CDR1 and CDR2 sequences are MNHEY and SMNVEV (reference sequence). The V and J ends lost 1 base and 4 bases respectively, with 13 bases between them. In nucleotides, the CDR3 is TGTGCCAGCAGTTTATGGGCCGGGGGCGGAGAGACCCAGTACTTC. Encoded protein: CASSLWAGGGETQYF.

This clonotype was recorded a few times. This chain uses TRBV18 with TRBJ1-3; D unclear. Germline V gene data show CDR1 as KGHSH and CDR2 as LQKENI. V was shortened by 8 bases and J by 4 bases, with 12 bases between the two germline ends. CDR3 length: 13 residues. The CDR3 coding sequence is TGTGCCAGCCTTAGGTCCATCGGAAACACCATATATTTT. Its protein is CASLRSIGNTIYF.

About this clonotype: With a much larger clone just one base away, this may be a read error. The V and J genes are TRBV3-1 and TRBJ2-7; TRBD2 aligns across 11 bases. This CDR3 is 15 amino acids long. CDR1 LGHDT and CDR2 YNNKEL come from the germline V gene (reference sequence). CDR3 sequence reads: CASGQLTSGSTEQYF. The DNA of the CDR3 is TGTGCCAGCGGCCAACTAACTAGCGGGAGTACCGAGCAGTACTTC.

This clonotype was observed a handful of times. A read error may explain this, as a much larger clone is one base away. The chain has TRBV5-1 and TRBJ2-7, with D perhaps matching TRBD2 (6 bases). Deletions cut 4 bases from V and 0 bases from J, with 11 bases between. This CDR3 spans 14 amino acids. In germline, CDR1 is SGHRS, CDR2 YFSETQ. The CDR3, as DNA: TGCGCCAGCAGCCCCGGACTACACTCCTACGAGCAGTACTTC. Residues: CASSPGLHSYEQYF.

This clonotype occurred many times. The chain combines TRBV12-3 or TRBV12-4 with TRBJ1-5; D might be TRBD1 (5 bases). V lost 5 bases and J lost 4, with 15 bases in between. This CDR3 region has 15 residues. CDR3 in amino acids: CASSPWGRLNQPQHF. In DNA, the CDR3 is TGTGCCAGCAGTCCTTGGGGACGTCTAAATCAGCCCCAGCATTTT.

The table lists this clonotype with a few counts. This chain connects TRBV5-1 to TRBJ2-1, with D maybe TRBD1 (6 bases). The CDR3 extends over 15 amino acids. Trimming left V 7 bases short and J 3 bases short, with 17 bases between. Germline V gene lookup returns CDR1 SGHRS and CDR2 YFSETQ. The CDR3 nucleotides are TGCGCCAGCGGACCGACAGGCGAATTCTACAATGAGCAGTTCTTC. As protein: CASGPTGEFYNEQFF.

This clonotype has only a few counts. This sequence joins TRBV15 and TRBJ2-3, with 7 bases fitting TRBD1. With V trimmed by 4 bases and J by 2 bases, 3 bases remained unmatched. The germline V gene has CDR1 LNHNV and CDR2 YYDKDF (reference sequence). The CDR3 consists of 14 residues. CDR3 coding DNA: TGTGCCACCAGCACCGGGACAGACACAGATACGCAGTATTTT. Translated: CATSTGTDTDTQYF.

J is TRBJ2-7 and V is TRBV6-1; D is unclear. Germline V gene data show CDR1 as MNHNS and CDR2 as SASEGT. The CDR3 runs to 13 residues. V lost 5 bases to trimming and J lost 4 bases, with 12 bases between them. The CDR3 spells CASSPRSPYEQYF. The CDR3 nucleotides read TGTGCCAGCAGTCCCCGGTCCCCGTACGAGCAGTACTTC.

This clonotype has a count of ten or more. The V gene is TRBV7-9, the J gene TRBJ2-2; 12 positions match TRBD2. V was pared by 5 bases and J by 0 bases, with 4 bases of the junction left unmatched. This CDR3 region has 17 residues. CDR1 is SEHNR and CDR2 is FQNEAQ in the germline V gene (reference sequence). DNA for the CDR3: TGTGCCAGCAGCCAACTAGCGGGAGGTTCGAACACCGGGGAGCTGTTTTTT. Translated: CASSQLAGGSNTGELFF.

This sequence joins TRBV19 and TRBJ2-1, with 7 bases that match TRBD2. The junction had 12 bases not matched to a gene; V was cut back by 5 bases and J by 5 bases. Germline CDR1 and CDR2: LNHDA and SQIVND (reference sequence). The CDR3 length is 16 residues. CDR3 nucleotide sequence: TGTGCCAGTAGTGTCGTGGGGCCTAGCGGAGACAATGAGCAGTTCTTC. Amino acid sequence: CASSVVGPSGDNEQFF. The full variable domain, rest sourced from reference TRBV19 and TRBJ2-1, is DGGITQSPKYLFRKEGQNVTLSCEQNLNHDAMYWYRQDPGQGLRLIYYSQIVNDFQKGDIAEGYSVSREKKESFPLTVTSAQKNPTAFYLCASSVVGPSGDNEQFFGPGTRLTVL.

This clonotype was recorded at least ten times. The genes are TRBV7-8 and TRBJ2-5; TRBD2 matches 7 bases. Unmatched junction bases numbered 16, after V lost 7 bases and J lost 5 bases. Germline V CDR1 and CDR2: SGHVS, FQNEAQ. This CDR3 has 16 amino acids. The DNA of the CDR3 is TGTGCCAGCACCCCCGTTGGCGGGAGTGCGTCGGAGACCCAGTACTTC. Its protein product is CASTPVGGSASETQYF.